The entry that follows covers one TCR beta chain sequence. Its antigen is not identified. The data derive from a study of cytomegalovirus exposure and HLA in healthy donors. Study in general: Earlier sequencing of some 180 million T cells yielded 95 million to 120 million unique TCR beta sequences. Broader study findings: In a later analysis, 16,951 TCR beta sequences were associated with HLA alleles at 0.05 false discovery rate. Because they were indistinguishable, some V segments, including TRBV6-2 and TRBV6-3, were excluded. Cytomegalovirus association was listed for around 180 TCR beta chains.

The PCR was carried out with 60 Vbeta primers and 13 Jbeta primers. Using immunoSEQ multiplex PCR, the repertoire was profiled, and TCRdb retains in-frame clones only, with some absent. The sample lists some 200,000 clones, roughly 80% seen once, with about 2.4% in the top ten. Trimming removed 6 bases at V and 4 bases at J, with 13 bases between. Germline V gives CDR1 MNHNS, CDR2 SASEGT. This CDR3 contains 14 residues. This clonotype originated in a woman between 50 and 59 years old in good health and CMV-seropositive. Sequences were obtained from PBMCs. This chain joins TRBV6-1 and TRBJ1-3, with no clear D. CDR3 sequence (DNA): TGTGCCAGCAGACTAATCGGTACAGGAAACACCATATATTTT. Translated, it gives CASRLIGTGNTIYF.